The 11 T cell receptor beta chains presented below share a single source sample, sequenced in a study of siplizumab effects on memory and regulatory T cells (dated by TCRdb to between 2018 and 2021). The library came from the immunoSEQ multiplex PCR assay. TCRdb retrieved this table from immuneACCESS and kept in-frame rearrangements only. Not all clones are present; in checked studies, unresolved V genes account for under half, and no reason is known for the remainder. The sample table shows roughly 100,000 clones, and over 90% are seen once. Around 12% of the sample is taken by the ten largest. Sequencing was done on a sample of non-Treg CD4+ T cells sorted from blood. The sample's cell subset or site, from its label and the paper: FACS-sorted unstimulated CD4+ non-regulatory T cells. The receptor set was obtained from a human donor in good health.

This rearrangement joins TRBV18 to TRBJ1-1, with D tentatively TRBD1 (6 bases). Trimming removed 3 bases from V and 4 bases from J, with 21 bases in between. Germline V CDR1 and CDR2: KGHSH, LQKENI. This CDR3 spans 17 amino acids. The CDR3 protein is CASSPVPQRGGGTEAFF. The CDR3 DNA sequence: TGTGCCAGCTCACCCGTCCCACAAAGGGGGGGTGGCACTGAAGCTTTCTTT. Supplemented by reference TRBV18 and TRBJ1-1, the full variable domain reads NAGVMQNPRHLVRRRGQEARLRCSPMKGHSHVYWYRQLPEEGLKFMVYLQKENIIDESGMPKERFSAEFPKEGPSILRIQQVVRGDSAAYFCASSPVPQRGGGTEAFFGQGTRLTVV.

The chain combines TRBV7-9 with TRBJ1-2; 9 nucleotides line up with TRBD1. CDR3 length: 12 amino acids. The germline V gene has CDR1 SEHNR and CDR2 FQNEAQ (reference sequence). V lost 7 bases to trimming and J lost 8 bases; unmatched junction nucleotides: 5. The CDR3 sequence is CASNKQGAGYTF. CDR3 sequence (DNA): TGTGCCAGCAACAAACAGGGGGCGGGCTACACCTTC.

In nucleotides, the CDR3 is TGTGCCAGCAGCTTCTCATGGCAGGGCGATGTGGGGAACACTGAAGCTTTCTTT. It yields the protein CASSFSWQGDVGNTEAFF. The chain recombines TRBV5-4 with TRBJ1-1, with TRBD1 as a possible D gene (5 bases). Germline CDR1 reads SGHNT; CDR2 reads YYREEE (reference sequence). V lost 2 bases and J lost 1, with 21 bases in between. The CDR3 runs to 18 residues.

The chain carries TRBV11-3 and TRBJ2-5; D is ambiguous. The length of the CDR3 is 14 residues. With 1 base removed from V and 5 bases from J, the gap between germline ends came to 11 bases. Germline V gives CDR1 SGHNT, CDR2 YENEEA. CDR3 region: CASSLVATGETQYF. The CDR3, as DNA: TGTGCCAGCAGCTTAGTGGCTACGGGTGAGACCCAGTACTTC.

The gene calls are TRBV7-9 and TRBJ1-1, with unresolved D. Trimming removed 0 bases from V and 1 base from J, with 6 bases in between. This CDR3 is 14 amino acids long. CDR1 and CDR2 from the germline V gene are SEHNR and FQNEAQ (reference sequence). This chain's CDR3 is CASSLALGNTEAFF. In DNA, the CDR3 is TGTGCCAGCAGCTTAGCGCTGGGGAACACTGAAGCTTTCTTT.

This chain links TRBV15 with TRBJ1-1; 8 nucleotides line up with TRBD1. The CDR3 contains 14 residues. Germline CDR1 reads LNHNV; CDR2 reads YYDKDF (reference sequence). V shed 5 bases, J shed 3 bases, and the junction held 5 bases outside the gene matches. The CDR3 DNA sequence: TGTGCCACCAGCCGGACAGGGTTTGACACTGAAGCTTTCTTT. This codes for CATSRTGFDTEAFF. Full variable domain (missing parts from reference TRBV15 and TRBJ1-1): DAMVIQNPRYQVTQFGKPVTLSCSQTLNHNVMYWYQQKSSQAPKLLFHYYDKDFNNEADTPDNFQSRRPNTSFCFLDIRSPGLGDTAMYLCATSRTGFDTEAFFGQGTRLTVV.

This clone was counted a few times. The chain is built from TRBV5-6 and TRBJ2-3; D call uncertain. Trimming stripped 0 bases from V and 3 bases from J, with 5 bases between. Germline assignment: CDR1 SGHDT and CDR2 YYEEEE. CDR3 size: 13 residues. CDR3 sequence: CASSLAKTDTQYF. CDR3 DNA sequence: TGTGCCAGCAGCTTGGCCAAAACAGATACGCAGTATTTT.

The chain couples TRBV10-1 to TRBJ1-2, with no clear D. V lost 0 bases to trimming and J lost 3 bases, with 5 bases between them. The CDR3 runs to 13 residues. From germline, CDR1 is WNHNN and CDR2 SYGVQD (reference sequence). This CDR3 is CASSESAYYGYTF. In DNA, the CDR3 is TGCGCCAGCAGTGAGTCTGCGTACTATGGCTACACCTTC.

The chain carries TRBV10-2 and TRBJ2-7; 8 bases line up with TRBD1. The length of the CDR3 is 14 residues. V dropped 6 bases and J dropped 0; count of bases not matched to a gene: 4. Germline CDR1 is WSHSY and CDR2 is SAAADI. The CDR3 DNA sequence: TGCGCCAGCAGAGGGGACAGGAGCTCCTACGAGCAGTACTTC. It is translated as CASRGDRSSYEQYF.

Written as DNA, the CDR3 is TGTGCCAGCAGCGTAGTCGCAGGGGGAGCCACTGAAGCTTTCTTT. It specifies CASSVVAGGATEAFF. The chain recombines TRBV9 with TRBJ1-1, with 7 nucleotides matching TRBD1. CDR1 and CDR2 (germline): SGDLS, YYNGEE. V shed 0 bases, J shed 4 bases, and the junction held 6 bases outside the gene matches. CDR3 length: 15 residues. The full variable domain, rest sourced from reference TRBV9 and TRBJ1-1, is DSGVTQTPKHLITATGQRVTLRCSPRSGDLSVYWYQQSLDQGLQFLIQYYNGEERAKGNILERFSAQQFPDLHSELNLSSLELGDSALYFCASSVVAGGATEAFFGQGTRLTVV.

This clone was counted only a few times. This sequence joins TRBV19 and TRBJ2-5; the D gene is possibly TRBD2 (6 bases). Trimming pared 7 bases from V and 8 bases from J, leaving 14 bases between. Germline V gene sequence: CDR1 LNHDA, CDR2 SQIVND (reference sequence). The CDR3 runs 12 residues. CDR3 protein: CASTGEVGTQYF. The CDR3 DNA is TGTGCCAGTACTGGGGAGGTGGGCACCCAGTACTTC.